The 8 T cell receptor beta chains presented below share a single source sample, sequenced in a study of blood T cell repertoires in COVID-19 (dated by TCRdb to the early 2020s). Library generation was performed with the immunoSEQ multiplex PCR assay. TCRdb obtained this table from immuneACCESS and retained in-frame rearrangements with V and J assigned. These tables miss some clones; where compared with another copy, unresolved V genes account for less than half of the shortfall, and the remainder is unexplained. Here the sample has approximately 60,000 clones; 75% to 85% occur a single time. The leading ten clones occupy 14% to 15% of the sample. Sequencing was done on a sample of peripheral blood. The receptors derive from a man at least 80 years old with acute or convalescent COVID-19.

The chain uses TRBV10-3 and TRBJ1-2; 7 bases are a match to TRBD1. V lost 7 bases, J lost 13 bases, and 18 bases stayed unmatched. Germline V gene lookup returns CDR1 ENHRY and CDR2 SYGVKD. The CDR3 has 14 amino acids. For the CDR3, the DNA is TGTGCCATCAACCAGGGACAGCTCTCGCCCGGTATCACCTTC. Its translation: CAINQGQLSPGITF.

CDR3 nucleotides: TGTGCCAGCAGTTACTCAGACAGAAATAGCAATCAGCCCCAGCATTTT. Translated, it gives CASSYSDRNSNQPQHF. The chain links TRBV6-6 to TRBJ1-5; TRBD1 is a possible D gene (5 bases). This CDR3 is 16 amino acids long. CDR1 MNHNY and CDR2 SVGAGI come from the germline V gene (reference sequence). The V end was cut by 0 bases, the J end by 0 bases, with 9 bases between.

V gene TRBV18 combines with J gene TRBJ2-1; TRBD1 matches at 7 bases. J gave up 7 bases and V 5 bases, and 2 bases lay outside the gene matches. CDR3 length: 12 amino acids. Germline V lookup: CDR1 KGHSH, CDR2 LQKENI. The CDR3: CASSDRENEQFF. DNA of the CDR3: TGTGCCAGCTCAGACAGGGAGAATGAGCAGTTCTTC. Based on the CDR3 plus reference TRBV18 and TRBJ2-1, the full variable domain is NAGVMQNPRHLVRRRGQEARLRCSPMKGHSHVYWYRQLPEEGLKFMVYLQKENIIDESGMPKERFSAEFPKEGPSILRIQQVVRGDSAAYFCASSDRENEQFFGPGTRLTVL.

This chain uses TRBV5-6 with TRBJ2-7, with D perhaps matching TRBD1 (6 bases). This CDR3 has 13 amino acids. Germline CDR1 and CDR2: SGHDT and YYEEEE. Trimming took 4 bases from V and 3 from J, leaving 11 bases between them. CDR3 sequence: CASSPEDSYEQYF. DNA for the CDR3: TGTGCCAGCAGCCCTGAGGACAGCTACGAGCAGTACTTC.

The V call is TRBV19, the J call TRBJ1-1; D gene unclear. The CDR3 has 14 residues. Trimming left V 4 bases short and J 1 base short, with 10 bases between. CDR1 and CDR2 from the germline V gene are LNHDA and SQIVND (reference sequence). The CDR3 sequence is CASSTPSENTEAFF. Here the CDR3 DNA reads TGTGCCAGTAGTACGCCTTCAGAGAACACTGAAGCTTTCTTT.

A note on this clone: The same CDR3 can be traced to other DNA sequences in this sample. V gene TRBV5-1 combines with J gene TRBJ1-2; D gene uncertain. Germline-derived CDR1 and CDR2 are SGHRS and YFSETQ. V shed 4 bases and J shed 0 bases, with 10 bases lying between them. This CDR3 spans 14 amino acids. The CDR3 region has the DNA TGCGCCAGCAGCCTGGGAGGAGCTAACTATGGCTACACCTTC. Amino acids: CASSLGGANYGYTF.

The CDR3 is CASRTSITVEAGELFF. The CDR3, as DNA: TGTGCCAGTCGGACTAGCATAACAGTAGAAGCCGGGGAGCTGTTTTTT. V gene TRBV2 combines with J gene TRBJ2-2; the match to TRBD2 covers 8 bases. The length of the CDR3 is 16 residues. CDR1 and CDR2 from the germline V gene are SNHLY and FYNNEI. V dropped 9 bases and J dropped 6; count of bases not matched to a gene: 15.

CDR3 sequence: CASSNNYEQYF. CDR3 nucleotides: TGCGCCAGCAGCAACAACTACGAGCAGTACTTC. This sequence joins TRBV5-1 and TRBJ2-7; no reliable D call. CDR3 size: 11 residues. Germline CDR1 SGHRS, CDR2 YFSETQ. Trimming took off 4 bases at V and 3 bases at J, with 5 bases between the two ends.